A selection of T cell receptor beta chains follows, all from one sample in a study of molecular identifiers for immune sequencing clone quantification. One entry per CDR3 protein, called by TCRdb with MiXCR from the PCR reads. The repertoire holds 97,000 or so distinct CDR3 sequences, with less than 25% as singletons. Sequencing used naive CD8+ T cells from blood, with Jurkat cell RNA spiked in. All receptors derive from a human donor in good health. Some libraries in this study had Jurkat cell RNA spiked in. CDR3s include the opening cysteine and the closing phenylalanine or tryptophan. The D gene is left open where the match is weak. Some rows mark clone size as missing; the rest say once, few, many or name a class of expanded clone.

d_call: TRBD1
v_call: TRBV27
clone_size: many
j_call: TRBJ2-2
cdr3_nt: TGTGCCACCAAAGTACGGGACAGGGGGCAGTTGTACACCGGGGAGCTGTTTTTT
cdr3_aa: CATKVRDRGQLYTGELFF

d_call: TRBD2
v_call: TRBV29-1
clone_size: few
j_call: TRBJ2-1
cdr3_nt: TGCAGCGTTGGAACGCCGGGACTAGCGGGAGGCAATGAGCAGTTCTTC
cdr3_aa: CSVGTPGLAGGNEQFF

d_call: TRBD2
v_call: TRBV7-2
clone_size: few
j_call: TRBJ2-5
cdr3_nt: TGTGCCAGCAGCCCTAGCGGGGACCAAGAGACCCAGTACTTC
cdr3_aa: CASSPSGDQETQYF

d_call: -
v_call: TRBV9
clone_size: many
j_call: TRBJ1-1
cdr3_nt: TGTGCCAGCAGCGTAGATTGGAGACCGAACACTGAAGCTTTCTTT
cdr3_aa: CASSVDWRPNTEAFF

d_call: TRBD2
v_call: TRBV6-2/TRBV6-3
clone_size: -
j_call: TRBJ2-1
cdr3_nt: TGTGCCACCTTTACTAGCGGAATCGAGCAGTTCTTC
cdr3_aa: CATFTSGIEQFF

d_call: -
v_call: TRBV4-1
clone_size: -
j_call: TRBJ1-2
cdr3_nt: TGCGCCAGCAGCCCACTACCGGGCCCTCGGCCCCCCTATGGCTACACCTTC
cdr3_aa: CASSPLPGPRPPYGYTF

d_call: TRBD2
v_call: TRBV11-2
clone_size: -
j_call: TRBJ2-7
cdr3_nt: TGTGCCAGCAGCTTAGTGCTAGCGGGGGTGGCCTACGAGCAGTACTTC
cdr3_aa: CASSLVLAGVAYEQYF

d_call: -
v_call: TRBV4-1
clone_size: many
j_call: TRBJ2-7
cdr3_nt: TGCGCCAGCAGCCAGGCGAATTCCTACGAGCAGTACTTC
cdr3_aa: CASSQANSYEQYF

d_call: -
v_call: TRBV30
clone_size: many
j_call: TRBJ1-5
cdr3_nt: TGTGCCTGGAGAAAGCCCGAGGGGTGGTACGACAATCAGCCCCAGCATTTT
cdr3_aa: CAWRKPEGWYDNQPQHF

d_call: TRBD2
v_call: TRBV29-1
clone_size: -
j_call: TRBJ2-7
cdr3_nt: TGCAGCGTACTAGCGGAGAGCTCCTACGAGCAGTACTTC
cdr3_aa: CSVLAESSYEQYF

d_call: -
v_call: TRBV19
clone_size: few
j_call: TRBJ1-5
cdr3_nt: TGTGCCAGTAGCGACGACGGTTATCAGCCCCAGCATTTT
cdr3_aa: CASSDDGYQPQHF

d_call: TRBD1
v_call: TRBV7-9
clone_size: many
j_call: TRBJ1-1
cdr3_nt: TGTGCCAGCAGCTACGGACAGGGGAGCACTGAAGCTTTCTTT
cdr3_aa: CASSYGQGSTEAFF

d_call: -
v_call: TRBV5-1
clone_size: few
j_call: TRBJ1-1
cdr3_nt: TGCGCCAGCAGCTTGGGACAAGACACTGAAGCTTTCTTT
cdr3_aa: CASSLGQDTEAFF

d_call: -
v_call: TRBV19
clone_size: few
j_call: TRBJ2-7
cdr3_nt: TGTGCCAGTAGTGAGACGCTCGGCTACGAGCAGTACTTC
cdr3_aa: CASSETLGYEQYF

d_call: TRBD1
v_call: TRBV4-1
clone_size: many
j_call: TRBJ2-3
cdr3_nt: TGCGCCAGCAATGACAGGGAAAGCACAGATACGCAGTATTTT
cdr3_aa: CASNDRESTDTQYF

d_call: -
v_call: TRBV2
clone_size: few
j_call: TRBJ2-5
cdr3_nt: TGTGCCAGCAGTGTTTTGGGACAACAAGAGACCCAGTACTTC
cdr3_aa: CASSVLGQQETQYF

d_call: -
v_call: TRBV13
clone_size: -
j_call: TRBJ2-2
cdr3_nt: TGTCCCAGCAGCTTAGGGGGGAACACCGGGGAGCTGTTTTTT
cdr3_aa: CPSSLGGNTGELFF

d_call: -
v_call: TRBV5-8
clone_size: -
j_call: TRBJ2-1
cdr3_nt: TGTGCCAGCAAGACTAGTACCGGTGAGCAGTTCTTC
cdr3_aa: CASKTSTGEQFF

d_call: -
v_call: TRBV4-3
clone_size: many
j_call: TRBJ2-3
cdr3_nt: TGCGCCAGCAGCCAAGATCGGGGCGCAAGCACAGATACGCAGTATTTT
cdr3_aa: CASSQDRGASTDTQYF

d_call: -
v_call: TRBV12-3/TRBV12-4
clone_size: many
j_call: TRBJ1-5
cdr3_nt: TGTGCCAGCAGTTCGACCGACAGTCCCCAGCCCCAGCATTTT
cdr3_aa: CASSSTDSPQPQHF

d_call: -
v_call: TRBV6-2/TRBV6-3
clone_size: -
j_call: TRBJ1-5
cdr3_nt: TGTGCCAACAGTTATGGCCTCAATCAGCCCCCGCATTTT
cdr3_aa: CANSYGLNQPPHF

d_call: -
v_call: TRBV6-1
clone_size: many
j_call: TRBJ1-3
cdr3_nt: TGTGCCAGCAGTGAATGGGATTCGGCCAGCTCTGGAAACACCATATATTTT
cdr3_aa: CASSEWDSASSGNTIYF

d_call: -
v_call: TRBV7-7
clone_size: -
j_call: TRBJ2-2
cdr3_nt: TGTGCCAGCAGCCCCGCCGGGGCCCCCGGGGCGCTGTTTTTT
cdr3_aa: CASSPAGAPGALFF

d_call: TRBD1
v_call: TRBV4-3
clone_size: many
j_call: TRBJ2-3
cdr3_nt: TGCGCCAGCAGCCAGGATCGAGGGGGCTACAGCACAGATACGCAGTATTTT
cdr3_aa: CASSQDRGGYSTDTQYF

d_call: TRBD2
v_call: TRBV7-6
clone_size: -
j_call: TRBJ2-3
cdr3_nt: TGTGCCAGCAGCTCTAGCGGTCTCACAGATACGCAGTATTTT
cdr3_aa: CASSSSGLTDTQYF

d_call: TRBD2
v_call: TRBV7-9
clone_size: many
j_call: TRBJ2-3
cdr3_nt: TGTGCCAGCAGCCTAACCGGGACTAATGACACAGATACGCAGTATTTT
cdr3_aa: CASSLTGTNDTDTQYF

d_call: TRBD1
v_call: TRBV9
clone_size: -
j_call: TRBJ2-7
cdr3_nt: TGTGCCAGCAGCGTCACCGGGACAGACGAGCAGTACTTC
cdr3_aa: CASSVTGTDEQYF

d_call: -
v_call: TRBV7-7
clone_size: -
j_call: TRBJ2-5
cdr3_nt: TGTGCTAGCAGCCCCGCTGGGGGCGGAGCGCCCCAGTACTTC
cdr3_aa: CASSPAGGGAPQYF

d_call: -
v_call: TRBV11-2
clone_size: many
j_call: TRBJ2-3
cdr3_nt: TGTGCCAGCAGCCCGGTGGCTAGCCGGGATGGTACGCAGTATTTT
cdr3_aa: CASSPVASRDGTQYF

d_call: -
v_call: TRBV20-1
clone_size: many
j_call: TRBJ2-3
cdr3_nt: TGCAGTAGCAAGGGCGGGACCGGAGATACGCAGTATTTT
cdr3_aa: CSSKGGTGDTQYF

d_call: TRBD2
v_call: TRBV2
clone_size: few
j_call: TRBJ2-1
cdr3_nt: TGTGCCAGCAGACCAATAGCGGGGGGGCACAATGAGCAGTTCTTC
cdr3_aa: CASRPIAGGHNEQFF

d_call: -
v_call: TRBV27
clone_size: few
j_call: TRBJ2-1
cdr3_nt: TGTGCCAGCAGTTTGCGGGGATTGAGCTCCTACAATGAGCAGTTCTTC
cdr3_aa: CASSLRGLSSYNEQFF

d_call: -
v_call: TRBV24-1
clone_size: few
j_call: TRBJ2-5
cdr3_nt: TGTGCCACCAGTTCCCTAGGAGGGTTAGAGACCCAGTACTTC
cdr3_aa: CATSSLGGLETQYF

d_call: TRBD2
v_call: TRBV4-2
clone_size: -
j_call: TRBJ2-1
cdr3_nt: TGTGCCAGCAGCCAAGGTGGGACTAGCTCCTACAATGAGCAGTTCTTC
cdr3_aa: CASSQGGTSSYNEQFF

d_call: TRBD1
v_call: TRBV29-1
clone_size: many
j_call: TRBJ2-4
cdr3_nt: TGCAGCGCTAAAGGACAGGGGTTAGCCAAAAACATTCAGTACTTC
cdr3_aa: CSAKGQGLAKNIQYF

d_call: TRBD2
v_call: TRBV20-1
clone_size: -
j_call: TRBJ2-7
cdr3_nt: TGCAGTGCTAGAGGAGAAGCGGGATCCTCCTACGAGCAGTACTTC
cdr3_aa: CSARGEAGSSYEQYF

d_call: -
v_call: TRBV9
clone_size: many
j_call: TRBJ2-5
cdr3_nt: TGTGCCAGCAGCGTAGGGTCCGACGGCCAAGAGACCCAGTACTTC
cdr3_aa: CASSVGSDGQETQYF

d_call: -
v_call: TRBV5-8
clone_size: few
j_call: TRBJ2-2
cdr3_nt: TGTGCCAGCAGCTTGGGAGGGGGTACTTACACCGGGGAGCTGTTTTTT
cdr3_aa: CASSLGGGTYTGELFF

d_call: TRBD1
v_call: TRBV5-6
clone_size: many
j_call: TRBJ2-4
cdr3_nt: TGTGCCAGCCCTCCCCTGAAGGGGACAGGGCTGATTCAGTACTTC
cdr3_aa: CASPPLKGTGLIQYF

d_call: TRBD2
v_call: TRBV6-2/TRBV6-3
clone_size: few
j_call: TRBJ2-7
cdr3_nt: TGTGCCAGCAGTTTGTCCTGGGGACTAGCGGGGACCACCTACGAGCAGTACTTC
cdr3_aa: CASSLSWGLAGTTYEQYF